These 2 T cell receptor beta chains originate from one sample sequenced in a study of beta chain features in type 1 diabetes. The authors reverse transcribed all of the isolated RNA, so sequencing captured expressed TCRB transcripts. Sequenced by immunoSEQ multiplex PCR; TCRdb stores in-frame clones only, minus some. This table holds around 330,000 clones, about 10% found once. What was sequenced was naive CD4+ T cells from blood. These receptors all stem from a woman aged 30 to 39 in good health.

The chain uses TRBV14 and TRBJ1-2, with 9 positions matching TRBD1. CDR3 length equals 16 residues. Germline V gene data show CDR1 as SGHDN and CDR2 as FVKESK. Trimming removed 0 bases from V and 1 base from J; junction bases left unmatched: 3. The CDR3 loop reads CASSQEWDRVNYGYTF. In nucleotides, the CDR3 is TGTGCCAGCAGCCAAGAATGGGACAGGGTTAACTATGGCTACACCTTC.

The V and J genes are TRBV13 and TRBJ2-4; TRBD2 matches 8 bases. With 3 bases clipped from V and 0 bases from J, the junction kept 7 bases outside the gene matches. This CDR3 is 17 amino acids long. The germline CDR1 and CDR2 sequences are PRHDT and FYEKMQ (reference sequence). DNA for the CDR3: TGTGCCAGCAGCTTCGACACCCGGGGGGGAGCCAAAAACATTCAGTACTTC. Protein: CASSFDTRGGAKNIQYF. The variable domain in full, completed from reference TRBV13 and TRBJ2-4, reads AAGVIQSPRHLIKEKRETATLKCYPIPRHDTVYWYQQGPGQDPQFLISFYEKMQSDKGSIPDRFSAQQFSDYHSELNMSSLELGDSALYFCASSFDTRGGAKNIQYFGAGTRLSVL.